This T cell receptor beta chain was sequenced in a study of CD8 T cells in ankylosing spondylitis. Notes on the study in general: There was reportedly significant enrichment of clones that were disease-linked in matched ankylosing spondylitis synovial fluid.

MiXCR, run by TCRdb on the 5' RACE reads, gives a single entry per CDR3 protein. Among 40,000 or so distinct CDR3 sequences listed, less than 4% were seen once. Trimming removed 4 bases at V and 6 bases at J, with 13 bases between. The CDR3 is 13 amino acids. Germline V CDR1 and CDR2: SGDLS, YYNGEE. This clonotype was observed at least ten times. Its specificity is not known. The sequenced material came from blood, either unsorted or a sorted T cell fraction (not recorded which). The chain uses TRBV9 and TRBJ1-2; TRBD1 might be the D (5 bases). This TCR derives from a male donor with ankylosing spondylitis or in good health (not recorded which). The CDR3 region has the DNA TGTGCCAGCAGCCCCCGGCCGACAGATGGCTACACCTTC. It encodes CASSPRPTDGYTF. The complete variable domain, with remaining parts taken from reference TRBV9 and TRBJ1-2, reads DSGVTQTPKHLITATGQRVTLRCSPRSGDLSVYWYQQSLDQGLQFLIQYYNGEERAKGNILERFSAQQFPDLHSELNLSSLELGDSALYFCASSPRPTDGYTFGSGTRLTVV.